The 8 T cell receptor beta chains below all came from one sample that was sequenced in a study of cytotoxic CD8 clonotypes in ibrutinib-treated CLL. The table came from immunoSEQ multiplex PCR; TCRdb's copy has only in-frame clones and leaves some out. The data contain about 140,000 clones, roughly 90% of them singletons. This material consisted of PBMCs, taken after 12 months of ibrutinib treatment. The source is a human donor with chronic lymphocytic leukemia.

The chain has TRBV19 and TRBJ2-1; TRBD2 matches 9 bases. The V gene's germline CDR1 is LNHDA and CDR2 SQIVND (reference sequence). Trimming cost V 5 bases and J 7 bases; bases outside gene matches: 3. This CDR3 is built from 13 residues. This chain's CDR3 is CASSWREGNEQFF. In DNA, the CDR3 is TGTGCCAGTAGTTGGCGGGAGGGGAATGAGCAGTTCTTC.

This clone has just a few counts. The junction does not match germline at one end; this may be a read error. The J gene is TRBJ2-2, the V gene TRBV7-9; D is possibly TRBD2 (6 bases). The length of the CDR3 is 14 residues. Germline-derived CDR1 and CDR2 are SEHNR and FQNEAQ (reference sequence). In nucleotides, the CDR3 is TGTGCCAGCAGCGTAGCGGAGAACACCGGGGAGCTGTTTTTT. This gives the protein CASSVAENTGELFF.

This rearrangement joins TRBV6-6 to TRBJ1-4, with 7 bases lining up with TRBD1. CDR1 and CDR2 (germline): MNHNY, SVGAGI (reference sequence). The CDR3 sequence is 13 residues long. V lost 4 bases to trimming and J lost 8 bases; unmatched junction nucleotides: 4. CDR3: CASSSTTGEKLFF. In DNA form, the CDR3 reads TGTGCCAGCAGTTCCACGACAGGGGAAAAACTGTTTTTT.

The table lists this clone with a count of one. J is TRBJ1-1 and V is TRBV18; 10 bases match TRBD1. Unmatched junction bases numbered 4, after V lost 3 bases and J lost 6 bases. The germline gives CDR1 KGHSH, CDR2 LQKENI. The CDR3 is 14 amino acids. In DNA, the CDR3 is TGTGCCAGCTCACCCACCGGGACAGGGGCTGAAGCTTTCTTT. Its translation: CASSPTGTGAEAFF.

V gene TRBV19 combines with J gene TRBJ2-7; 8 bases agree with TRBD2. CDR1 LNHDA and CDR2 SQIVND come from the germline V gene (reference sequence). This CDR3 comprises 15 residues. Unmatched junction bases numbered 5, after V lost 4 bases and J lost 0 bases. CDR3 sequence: CASSKGLGGSYEQYF. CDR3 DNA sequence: TGTGCCAGTAGTAAGGGACTAGGAGGCTCCTACGAGCAGTACTTC.

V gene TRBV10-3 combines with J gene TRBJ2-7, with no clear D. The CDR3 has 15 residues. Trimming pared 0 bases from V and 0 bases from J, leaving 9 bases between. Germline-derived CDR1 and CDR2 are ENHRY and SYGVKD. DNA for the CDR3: TGTGCCATCAGTGAGTCGGAGAGGAGCTCCTACGAGCAGTACTTC. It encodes CAISESERSSYEQYF.

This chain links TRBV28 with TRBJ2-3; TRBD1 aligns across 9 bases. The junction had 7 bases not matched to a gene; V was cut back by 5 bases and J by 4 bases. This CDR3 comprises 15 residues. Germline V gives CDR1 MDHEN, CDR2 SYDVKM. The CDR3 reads CASSPPGQGSDTQYF. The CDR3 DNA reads TGTGCCAGCAGTCCGCCGGGACAGGGTTCAGATACGCAGTATTTT.

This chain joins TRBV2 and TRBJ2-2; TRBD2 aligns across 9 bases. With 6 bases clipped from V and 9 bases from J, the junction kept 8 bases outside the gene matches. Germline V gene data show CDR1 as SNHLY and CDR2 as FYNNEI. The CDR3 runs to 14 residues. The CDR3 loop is CASSHPGLARELFF. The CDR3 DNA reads TGTGCCAGCAGCCACCCGGGACTAGCCCGGGAGCTGTTTTTT.